This entry concerns a single TCR beta chain. Its antigen remains unknown. This CDR3 is built from 13 residues. Germline V gene data show CDR1 as SGHNT and CDR2 as YENEEA. V lost 6 bases to trimming and J lost 8 bases; unmatched junction nucleotides: 7. With 60 Vbeta and 13 Jbeta primers, the PCR was carried out. Sequencing used immunoSEQ multiplex PCR; TCRdb keeps in-frame clones, though not all of them. Here the sample spans about 130,000 clones, approximately 69% being singletons. The data originate from a study of cytomegalovirus exposure and HLA in healthy donors. Findings and caveats of the study: The productive fraction for most TCR beta V segments was about 87% or about 30% in an earlier analysis.

The genes are TRBV11-3 and TRBJ2-1; 7 nucleotides match TRBD1. This receptor was obtained from a man aged 35-49 years in good health and CMV-seropositive. The sequencing sample was made of PBMCs. The CDR3 DNA reads as TGTGCCAGCAGTTCCGGACAGGAACATGAGCAGTTCTTC. This gives the protein CASSSGQEHEQFF.